The sequence of this T cell receptor beta chain was determined in a study of metastatic and nonmetastatic thyroid tumors (dated by TCRdb to the early 2020s). Background on the whole study: Repertoires were compared across peripheral blood and tumor or nodule tissue samples from malignant and benign thyroid patients. The full study reports these points: TCR beta diversity was reported as significantly higher in malignant tumors than in benign nodules, in both blood and tumor samples.

Receptor libraries were prepared by PCR. Sequencing instrument: Illumina HiSeq 4000. High-throughput sequencing was used to profile the TCR beta-chain CDR3 region of each patient. In the paper's pipeline: CDR3 differences across clinicopathological groups were used to build a classifier for discriminating distant-metastatic papillary thyroid cancer patients. The Shannon index was used to measure repertoire diversity, and the Morisita-Horn index was used to measure how similar tumor and blood repertoires were. TCRdb reworked the public reads: Q25 trimming with fastp, MiXCR clone assembly, productive beta chains retained. The V and J calls and clone size are TCRdb's, not the authors'. The sample table contains roughly 30,000 clones; only one count was recorded for about a sixth of them. In total, the top ten clones hold roughly a tenth of the sample. Unmatched junction bases come to 10, with V trimmed by 5 bases and J by 1 base. From cysteine to phenylalanine, the CDR3 is 17 amino acids long. The read is trimmed to its CDR3 DNA, 51 bases read in frame from base 1. As encoded in the germline V gene, CDR1 is MNHNS while CDR2 is SASEGT.

This clone occurred many times. Its antigen is still unknown. The input lacks base qualities; no much larger clone sits a single base away. No treatment had been received by any patient before thyroid surgery. Patient clinical samples collected from the early 2010s to the late 2010s were retrospectively analysed using T-cell receptor beta sequencing. The rearrangement combines TRBV6-1 with TRBJ2-2, and 7 junctional nucleotides match TRBD2. The clonotype was recovered from a female donor with papillary thyroid cancer or a benign thyroid nodule (not recorded which). Some clones in this sample may be carry-over from other donors' samples. The sequenced sample consisted of blood. The DNA reads as follows: TGTGCCAGCAGTTCCCTCCCCGCTAGCGGGAACACCGGGGAGCTGTTTTTT. It translates to CASSSLPASGNTGELFF.